This T cell receptor beta chain was documented in a study of shared clonotypes between healthy human individuals. Turning to this clone: The antigen is not known.

Produced via immunoSEQ multiplex PCR; TCRdb's table is partial and in-frame only. The profile shows about 680,000 clones, under 80% of them singletons. Study-wide results and limits: At large depth, rarefaction still showed sorted-subset sequencing to be incomplete.

This sequence was found in a woman under 40 in good health. Specimen: memory CD4+ T cells sorted from blood. As to subset: CD45RA-negative fraction.

The CDR3 DNA is TGTGCCAGCAGTGATAAGGGACAGGGTTTACACGAGCAGTACTTC. Its translation: CASSDKGQGLHEQYF. The V call is TRBV25-1, the J call TRBJ2-7, with TRBD1 matching over 9 bases. This CDR3 region has 15 residues. The J segment lost 5 bases and the V segment lost 3 bases, leaving 8 bases of the junction unmatched. Germline V lookup: CDR1 MGHDK, CDR2 SYGVNS.